The rows below give T cell receptor beta chains drawn from one sample of a study of T-cell reconstitution after alpha-beta-depleted transplantation in children. TCRdb reprocessed the PCR reads via MiXCR and lists one record per CDR3 protein. The sample has tens of thousands of distinct CDR3 sequences, about a tenth seen once. This specimen was PBMCs, mostly from graft donor cells, taken 60 days after TCRalphabeta/CD19-depleted stem cell transplant. Source of these receptors: a male patient between 2 and 15 years old who had a stem cell transplant for chronic granulomatous disease, so the T cells may come from the graft donor. The CDR3 runs from the conserved cysteine through the conserved F or W. A D gene is named only where the DNA matches it firmly. Only some rows state a clone size, as once, few, many or a class for expanded clones.

v_gene	d_gene	j_gene	abundance	CDR3nt	CDR3aa
TRBV5-1	.	TRBJ2-2	many	TGCGCCAGCAGCCTCACCACGACAGTCGGGGAGCTGTTTTTT	CASSLTTTVGELFF
TRBV5-1	TRBD2	TRBJ2-3	many	TGCGCCAGCAGTTTGAGCGGGGAGTTTAGCACAGATACGCAGTATTTT	CASSLSGEFSTDTQYF
TRBV5-1	.	TRBJ2-1	many	TGCGCCAGCAGCTTGGCCCATGGGGGATTCTCCTACAATGAGCAGTTCTTC	CASSLAHGGFSYNEQFF
TRBV5-1	.	TRBJ2-5	once	TGCGCCAGCAGCAACGGGGGTGCTAAAGAGACCCAGTACTTC	CASSNGGAKETQYF
TRBV4-3	TRBD1	TRBJ1-2	many	TGCGCCAGCAGCCAAGATTGGGACAGTGGTGGCTACACCTTC	CASSQDWDSGGYTF
TRBV2	TRBD2	TRBJ2-1	.	TGTGCCAGCAGTGTACGGGGGGGCGGTGAGCAGTTCTTC	CASSVRGGGEQFF
TRBV28	TRBD2	TRBJ2-3	many	TGTGCCAGCAGCCAGTCCAGGGAGGGTTGGAGCACAGATACGCAGTATTTT	CASSQSREGWSTDTQYF
TRBV29-1	TRBD1	TRBJ1-2	many	TGCAGCGTCGACCCAGGGGGCGGCTATGGCTACACCTTC	CSVDPGGGYGYTF
TRBV20-1	.	TRBJ2-7	.	TGCAGTGCTAGGGCAGGTAACGACTACGAGCAGTACTTC	CSARAGNDYEQYF
TRBV6-1	TRBD1	TRBJ1-2	few	TGTGCCAGCAGCCCCGGACAGGTGGGCTATGGCTACACCTTC	CASSPGQVGYGYTF
TRBV11-2	TRBD2	TRBJ2-1	many	TGTGCCAGCAGCTTTGGACTAGCGGGAGGGCACAATGAGCAGTTCTTC	CASSFGLAGGHNEQFF
TRBV6-2/TRBV6-3	.	TRBJ1-1	.	TGTGCCAGCGCCCCGGGTTTGAACACTGAAGCTTTCTTT	CASAPGLNTEAFF
TRBV3-1	.	TRBJ2-3	.	TGTGCCACCTGCGCCTCCCCGGGGGGCACAGATACGCAGTATTTT	CATCASPGGTDTQYF
TRBV28	.	TRBJ2-5	many	TGTGCCAGCAGTCCACCATATGAGACCCAGTACTTC	CASSPPYETQYF
TRBV7-8	.	TRBJ1-5	.	TGTGCCAGCAGCTCCAGGGATTCTAGCAATCAGCCCCAGCATTTT	CASSSRDSSNQPQHF
TRBV12-3/TRBV12-4	TRBD1	TRBJ2-5	.	TGTGCCAGCAGTCCCGGGACAGGGGGCCCACGAAAGACCCAGTACTTC	CASSPGTGGPRKTQYF
TRBV5-6	.	TRBJ2-7	many	TGTGCCAGCAGCTTGGTACAGGGTATTGGCGAGCAGTACTTC	CASSLVQGIGEQYF
TRBV20-1	TRBD1	TRBJ1-6	few	TGCAGTGCTAGCCAACAGGGGAGGAATTCACCCCTCCACTTT	CSASQQGRNSPLHF
TRBV7-9	.	TRBJ2-7	many	TGTGCCACCTTTGTGGGCCCTAACTACGAGCAGTACTTC	CATFVGPNYEQYF
TRBV28	TRBD1	TRBJ1-1	many	TGTGCCAGCACTTCCGCATCCGGGACAGGGGGCACTGAAGCTTTCTTT	CASTSASGTGGTEAFF
TRBV19	.	TRBJ2-1	many	TGTGCCAGTAGTACTCGGAGGGGCGGACACAATGAGCAGTTCTTC	CASSTRRGGHNEQFF
TRBV2	.	TRBJ2-1	many	TGTGCCAGTAAGGAAGGGGGAGGAAAGTTCTTC	CASKEGGGKFF
TRBV21-1	.	TRBJ2-7	many	TGTGCCAGCAGCCGTGAGAGCTCCTACGAGCAGTACTTC	CASSRESSYEQYF
TRBV20-1	.	TRBJ1-1	few	TGCAGTGCGGCCTCAGAGAACACTGAAGCTTTCTTT	CSAASENTEAFF
TRBV20-1	.	TRBJ2-1	many	TGCAGTGCTAGGACGGCATTTGCCGGATTAAACAATGAGCAGTTCTTC	CSARTAFAGLNNEQFF